A single T cell receptor beta chain is shown here with its context. The data originate from a study of response to subunit inactivated influenza vaccine. Via MiXCR, TCRdb re-called the RT-PCR reads, giving one row per CDR3 protein. Found here are some 500,000 distinct CDR3 sequences, around 25% of them singletons; the top ten hold less than 2.5%. The junction had 6 bases not matched to a gene; V was cut back by 3 bases and J by 5 bases. From germline, CDR1 is SGHRS and CDR2 YFSETQ. The CDR3 extends over 14 amino acids. The sequence was obtained from a man aged 45-65 years who received an inactivated influenza vaccine. The genes are TRBV5-1 and TRBJ1-2, with 8 positions matching TRBD1. Here the sequenced sample was CD4+ T cells sorted from PBMCs, taken roughly 5 days after vaccination. DNA of the CDR3: TGCGCCAGCAGCTCCACACGGACAGGGTATGGCTACACCTTC. This gives the protein CASSSTRTGYGYTF.